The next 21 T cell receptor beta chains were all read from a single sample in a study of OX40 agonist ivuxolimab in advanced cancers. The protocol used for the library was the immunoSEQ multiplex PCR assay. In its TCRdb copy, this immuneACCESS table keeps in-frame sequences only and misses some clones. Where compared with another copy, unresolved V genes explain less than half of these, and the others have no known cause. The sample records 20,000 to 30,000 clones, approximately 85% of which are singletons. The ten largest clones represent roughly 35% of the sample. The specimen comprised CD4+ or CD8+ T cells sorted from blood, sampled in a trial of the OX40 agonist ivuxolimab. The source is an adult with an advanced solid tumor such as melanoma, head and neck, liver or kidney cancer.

CDR3 DNA sequence: TGCGCCAGCAGTCAACCCAATTCCGTACCCAGCCCCACACAAGAGACCCAGTACTTC. Amino acid sequence: CASSQPNSVPSPTQETQYF. This rearrangement joins TRBV23-1 to TRBJ2-5; D remains ambiguous. TRBV23-1 is treated as an ORF (open reading frame) with a function not yet certain. With 2 bases removed from V and 2 bases from J, the gap between germline ends came to 24 bases. The CDR3 has 19 amino acids.

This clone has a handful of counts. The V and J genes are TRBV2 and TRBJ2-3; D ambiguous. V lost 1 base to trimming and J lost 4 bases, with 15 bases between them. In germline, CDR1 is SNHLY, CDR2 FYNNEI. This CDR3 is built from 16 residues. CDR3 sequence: CASSEEGSSVADTQYF. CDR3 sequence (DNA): TGTGCCAGCAGTGAAGAGGGCTCTTCGGTGGCAGATACGCAGTATTTT.

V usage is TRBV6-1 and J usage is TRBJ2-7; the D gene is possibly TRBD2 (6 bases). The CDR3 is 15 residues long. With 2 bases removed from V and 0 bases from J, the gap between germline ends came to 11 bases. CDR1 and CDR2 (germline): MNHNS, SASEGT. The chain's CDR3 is CASSEFGTDSYEQYF. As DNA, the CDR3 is TGTGCCAGCAGTGAATTCGGGACTGACTCCTACGAGCAGTACTTC.

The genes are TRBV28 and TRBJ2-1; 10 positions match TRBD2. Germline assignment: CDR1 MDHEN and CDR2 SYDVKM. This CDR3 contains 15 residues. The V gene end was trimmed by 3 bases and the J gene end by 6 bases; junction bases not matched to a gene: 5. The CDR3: CASSFLAGAGNEQFF. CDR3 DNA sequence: TGTGCCAGCAGTTTTCTAGCGGGAGCGGGCAATGAGCAGTTCTTC.

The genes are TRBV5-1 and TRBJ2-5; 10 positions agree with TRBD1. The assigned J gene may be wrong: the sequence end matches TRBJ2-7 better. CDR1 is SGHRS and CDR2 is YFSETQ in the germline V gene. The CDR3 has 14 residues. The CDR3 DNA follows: TGCGCCAGCACGTGGGACAGGGGCTCCTACGAGCAGTACTTC. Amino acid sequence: CASTWDRGSYEQYF.

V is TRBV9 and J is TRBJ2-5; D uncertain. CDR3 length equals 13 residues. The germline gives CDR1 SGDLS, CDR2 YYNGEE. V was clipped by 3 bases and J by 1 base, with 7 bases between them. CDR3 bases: TGTGCCAGCAGCGGACCAGGCCAAGAGACCCAGTACTTC. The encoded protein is CASSGPGQETQYF.

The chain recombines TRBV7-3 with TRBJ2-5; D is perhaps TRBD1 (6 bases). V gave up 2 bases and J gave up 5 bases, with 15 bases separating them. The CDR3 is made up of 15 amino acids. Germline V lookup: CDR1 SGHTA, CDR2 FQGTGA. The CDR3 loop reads CASSLYRGQGETQYF. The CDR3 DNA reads TGTGCCAGCAGCTTATATAGGGGTCAGGGGGAGACCCAGTACTTC. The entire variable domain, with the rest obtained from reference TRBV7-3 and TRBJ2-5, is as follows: GAGVSQTPSNKVTEKGKYVELRCDPISGHTALYWYRQSLGQGPEFLIYFQGTGAADDSGLPNDRFFAVRPEGSVSTLKIQRTERGDSAVYLCASSLYRGQGETQYFGPGTRLLVL.

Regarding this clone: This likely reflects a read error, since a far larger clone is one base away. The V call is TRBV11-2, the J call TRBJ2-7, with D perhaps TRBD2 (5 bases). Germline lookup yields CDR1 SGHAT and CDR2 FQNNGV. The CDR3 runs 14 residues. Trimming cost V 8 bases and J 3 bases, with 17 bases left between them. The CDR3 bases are TGTGCCAGCTTTCCTCAGGACGGAGGCTACGAGCAGTACTTC. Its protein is CASFPQDGGYEQYF.

This CDR3 reads CASSPQTSGFHEQYF. The DNA of the CDR3 is TGCGCCAGCAGCCCACAAACTAGCGGGTTCCACGAGCAGTACTTC. The chain employs TRBV10-2 and TRBJ2-7; 9 nucleotides match TRBD2. Germline trimming cut 6 bases from V and 5 bases from J; bases unmatched to any gene: 11. From germline, CDR1 is WSHSY and CDR2 SAAADI. The CDR3 extends over 15 amino acids.

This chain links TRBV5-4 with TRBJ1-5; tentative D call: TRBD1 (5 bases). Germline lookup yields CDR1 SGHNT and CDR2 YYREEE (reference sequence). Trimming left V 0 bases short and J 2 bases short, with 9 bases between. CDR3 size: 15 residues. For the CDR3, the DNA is TGTGCCAGCAGCTTGGGACAGTTGGGCAATCAGCCCCAGCATTTT. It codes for CASSLGQLGNQPQHF.

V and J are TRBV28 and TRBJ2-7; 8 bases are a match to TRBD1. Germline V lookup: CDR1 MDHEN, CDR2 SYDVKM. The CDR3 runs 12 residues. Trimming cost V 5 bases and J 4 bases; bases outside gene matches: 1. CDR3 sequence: CASSGQGYEQYF. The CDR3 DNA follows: TGTGCCAGCAGTGGACAGGGTTACGAGCAGTACTTC.

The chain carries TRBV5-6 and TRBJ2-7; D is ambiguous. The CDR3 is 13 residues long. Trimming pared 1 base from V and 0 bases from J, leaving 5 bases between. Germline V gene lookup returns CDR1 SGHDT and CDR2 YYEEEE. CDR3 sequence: CASSLSSSYEQYF. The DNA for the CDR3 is TGTGCCAGCAGCTTGTCCAGCTCCTACGAGCAGTACTTC.

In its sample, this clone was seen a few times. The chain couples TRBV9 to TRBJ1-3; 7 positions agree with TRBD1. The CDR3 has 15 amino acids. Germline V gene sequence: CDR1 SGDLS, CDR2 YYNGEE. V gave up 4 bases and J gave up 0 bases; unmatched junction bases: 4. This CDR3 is CASSLGDSSGNTIYF. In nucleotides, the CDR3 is TGTGCCAGCAGCTTAGGGGACAGCTCTGGAAACACCATATATTTT.

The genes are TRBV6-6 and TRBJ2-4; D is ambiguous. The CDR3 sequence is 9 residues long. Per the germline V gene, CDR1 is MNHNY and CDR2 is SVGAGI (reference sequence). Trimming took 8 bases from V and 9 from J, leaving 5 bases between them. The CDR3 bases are TGTGCCAGCGGCAGCATTCAGTACTTC. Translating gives CASGSIQYF.

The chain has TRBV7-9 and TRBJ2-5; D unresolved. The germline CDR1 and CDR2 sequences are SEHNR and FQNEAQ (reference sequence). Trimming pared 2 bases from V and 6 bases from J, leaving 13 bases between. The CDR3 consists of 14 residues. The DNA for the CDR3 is TGTGCCAGCAGCTTACTAGAGGCAGCTAAGACCCAGTACTTC. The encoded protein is CASSLLEAAKTQYF.

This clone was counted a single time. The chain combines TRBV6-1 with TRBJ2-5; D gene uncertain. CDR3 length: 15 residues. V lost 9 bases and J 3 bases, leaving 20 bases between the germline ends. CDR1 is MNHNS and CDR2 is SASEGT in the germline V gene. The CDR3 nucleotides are TGTGCCAGTGAAGGGTACGAACGGGCCAAAGAGACCCAGTACTTC. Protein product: CASEGYERAKETQYF.

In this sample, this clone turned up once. Here the CDR3 DNA reads TGTGCCAGCAGTGACTTATGGGAGACCCAGTACTTC. Protein product: CASSDLWETQYF. V is TRBV2 and J is TRBJ2-5; D ambiguous. V was cut by 3 bases and J by 5 bases, with 7 bases left in between. Per the germline V gene, CDR1 is SNHLY and CDR2 is FYNNEI. This CDR3 region has 12 residues.

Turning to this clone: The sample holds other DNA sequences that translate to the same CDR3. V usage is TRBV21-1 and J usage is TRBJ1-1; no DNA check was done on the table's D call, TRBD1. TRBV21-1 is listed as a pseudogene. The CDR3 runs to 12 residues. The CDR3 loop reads CASSKNRDEAFF. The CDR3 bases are TGTGCCAGCAGCAAAAACAGGGATGAAGCTTTCTTT.

Here the CDR3 reads CAWSPINEQFF. DNA for the CDR3: TGTGCCTGGAGTCCGATTAATGAGCAGTTCTTC. The chain recombines TRBV30 with TRBJ2-1; no clear D gene. CDR1 is GTSNPN and CDR2 is SVGIG in the germline V gene (reference sequence). The length of the CDR3 is 11 residues. Trimming took off 2 bases at V and 7 bases at J, with 6 bases between the two ends. Based on the CDR3 plus reference TRBV30 and TRBJ2-1, the full variable domain is SQTIHQWPATLVQPVGSPLSLECTVEGTSNPNLYWYRQAAGRGLQLLFYSVGIGQISSEVPQNLSASRPQDRQFILSSKKLLLSDSGFYLCAWSPINEQFFGPGTRLTVL.

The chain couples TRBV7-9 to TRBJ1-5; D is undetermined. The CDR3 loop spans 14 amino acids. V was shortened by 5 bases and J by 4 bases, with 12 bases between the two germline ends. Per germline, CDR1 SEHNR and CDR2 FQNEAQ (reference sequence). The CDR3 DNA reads TGTGCCAGCAGCCTTAGGGTGGGGAATCAGCCCCAGCATTTT. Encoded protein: CASSLRVGNQPQHF.

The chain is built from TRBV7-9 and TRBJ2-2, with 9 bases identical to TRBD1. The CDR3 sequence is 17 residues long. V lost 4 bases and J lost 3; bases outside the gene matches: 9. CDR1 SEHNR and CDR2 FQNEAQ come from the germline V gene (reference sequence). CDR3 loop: CASSSPRGQGYTGELFF. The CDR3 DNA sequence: TGTGCCAGCAGCTCCCCGCGTGGACAGGGGTACACCGGGGAGCTGTTTTTT. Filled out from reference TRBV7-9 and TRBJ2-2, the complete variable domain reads DTGVSQNPRHKITKRGQNVTFRCDPISEHNRLYWYRQTLGQGPEFLTYFQNEAQLEKSRLLSDRFSAERPKGSFSTLEIQRTEQGDSAMYLCASSSPRGQGYTGELFFGEGSRLTVL.